A selection of T cell receptor beta chains follows, all from one sample in a study of control samples from healthy donors and cancer patients. Profiled with immunoSEQ multiplex PCR; TCRdb holds only in-frame clones, not every one. Here the sample spans 75,000 to 90,000 clones, about nine tenths being singletons. Sequencing was performed on PBMCs. Every receptor here comes from a woman aged 45-59 years with colorectal cancer. The CDR3 runs from the conserved cysteine through the conserved F or W. D genes are given only for firm matches. Size is stated for part of the rows, as once, few or many counts, or as a class when the clone is expanded.

d_gene: .
v_gene: TRBV7-9
abundance: .
j_gene: TRBJ1-1
CDR3nt: TGTGCCAGCAGCGACTCTCTCAGGGGAGTTCACACTGAAGCTTTCTTT
CDR3aa: CASSDSLRGVHTEAFF

d_gene: TRBD1
v_gene: TRBV4-3
abundance: .
j_gene: TRBJ2-5
CDR3nt: TGCGCCAGCAGCCCGGGACAGGGGGCGCATGAGACCCAGTACTTC
CDR3aa: CASSPGQGAHETQYF

d_gene: TRBD1
v_gene: TRBV3-1/TRBV3-2
abundance: few
j_gene: TRBJ1-3
CDR3nt: TGTGCCAGCAGCCCATCGACAGGGGTCTCTGGAAACACCATATATTTT
CDR3aa: CASSPSTGVSGNTIYF

d_gene: .
v_gene: TRBV10-3
abundance: .
j_gene: TRBJ1-6
CDR3nt: TGTGCCATCAGAAAGGACGATTCACCCCTCCACTTT
CDR3aa: CAIRKDDSPLHF

d_gene: TRBD1
v_gene: TRBV10-3
abundance: .
j_gene: TRBJ2-3
CDR3nt: TGTGCCATCAGTACAGGGACAGCAGACACAGATACGCAGTATTTT
CDR3aa: CAISTGTADTDTQYF

d_gene: .
v_gene: TRBV5-1
abundance: .
j_gene: TRBJ2-3
CDR3nt: TGCGCCAGCAGCGGGGTCGTTTATACGCAGTATTTT
CDR3aa: CASSGVVYTQYF

d_gene: .
v_gene: TRBV30
abundance: .
j_gene: TRBJ2-2
CDR3nt: TGTGCCTGGGACCCTGAGGGCGCCGGGGAGCTGTTTTTT
CDR3aa: CAWDPEGAGELFF

d_gene: .
v_gene: TRBV25-1
abundance: .
j_gene: TRBJ1-4
CDR3nt: TGTGCCAGCAGTTTCCGGGGATATAATGAAAAACTGTTTTTT
CDR3aa: CASSFRGYNEKLFF

d_gene: .
v_gene: TRBV24-1
abundance: .
j_gene: TRBJ2-1
CDR3nt: TGTGCCACCAGTGATAACAGAGGAGGGGAGCAGTTCTTC
CDR3aa: CATSDNRGGEQFF

d_gene: TRBD1
v_gene: TRBV6-5
abundance: .
j_gene: TRBJ1-2
CDR3nt: TGTGCCAGCAGTCTCAATCGACAGGGGAACTATGGCTACACCTTC
CDR3aa: CASSLNRQGNYGYTF

d_gene: .
v_gene: TRBV2
abundance: once
j_gene: TRBJ2-1
CDR3nt: TGTGCCAGCTTCGTAAGCTCCTACAATGAGCAGTTCTTC
CDR3aa: CASFVSSYNEQFF

d_gene: .
v_gene: TRBV5-4
abundance: .
j_gene: TRBJ2-5
CDR3nt: TGTGCCAGCAGCTTCGGGCCCGGGGGTGGAGAGACCCAGTACTTC
CDR3aa: CASSFGPGGGETQYF

d_gene: .
v_gene: TRBV5-1
abundance: .
j_gene: TRBJ2-1
CDR3nt: TGCGCCAGCAGCTTGGTGGAATACAACAATGAGCAGTTCTTC
CDR3aa: CASSLVEYNNEQFF

d_gene: .
v_gene: TRBV2
abundance: .
j_gene: TRBJ2-1
CDR3nt: TGTGCCAGCAGTAGTCTCGGCGGGACACTCTACAATGAGCAGTTCTTC
CDR3aa: CASSSLGGTLYNEQFF

d_gene: .
v_gene: TRBV12-3/TRBV12-4
abundance: .
j_gene: TRBJ1-3
CDR3nt: TGTGCCAGCGGACACAACTCTGGAAACACCATATATTTT
CDR3aa: CASGHNSGNTIYF

d_gene: .
v_gene: TRBV5-1
abundance: .
j_gene: TRBJ1-4
CDR3nt: TGCGCCAGCAGCTTGGCCTCTCAGGTCCCTAATGAAAAACTGTTTTTT
CDR3aa: CASSLASQVPNEKLFF

d_gene: TRBD2
v_gene: TRBV19
abundance: .
j_gene: TRBJ2-1
CDR3nt: TGTGCTACGGGAGGGGCCCCGGCCTACAATGAGCAGTTCTTC
CDR3aa: CATGGAPAYNEQFF

d_gene: TRBD1
v_gene: TRBV25-1
abundance: .
j_gene: TRBJ2-5
CDR3nt: TGTGCCAGCAGTGCGCTGGGGGACAGGGGGACCTCAGAGACCCAGTACTTC
CDR3aa: CASSALGDRGTSETQYF

d_gene: .
v_gene: TRBV27
abundance: .
j_gene: TRBJ1-6
CDR3nt: TGTGCCAGCAGTTTACTGGGGGCTTTGACACCCCTCCACTTT
CDR3aa: CASSLLGALTPLHF

d_gene: .
v_gene: TRBV10-3
abundance: .
j_gene: TRBJ1-2
CDR3nt: TGTGCCAGCTCGCCGGAGGGGGGGCTTAACTATGGCTACACCTTC
CDR3aa: CASSPEGGLNYGYTF

d_gene: .
v_gene: TRBV7-8
abundance: .
j_gene: TRBJ1-2
CDR3nt: TGTGCCAGCAGCTTAGCGGAGGGGGGTCGTGGCTACACCTTC
CDR3aa: CASSLAEGGRGYTF

d_gene: TRBD1
v_gene: TRBV6-6
abundance: .
j_gene: TRBJ2-1
CDR3nt: TGTGCCAGCAGCCGCGGACAGGTGTACAATGAGCAGTTCTTC
CDR3aa: CASSRGQVYNEQFF

d_gene: TRBD2
v_gene: TRBV2
abundance: .
j_gene: TRBJ2-5
CDR3nt: TGTGCCAGCAGTCAGGGACTAGCTAGAGGGCAAGAGACCCAGTACTTC
CDR3aa: CASSQGLARGQETQYF

d_gene: TRBD2
v_gene: TRBV29-1
abundance: .
j_gene: TRBJ2-3
CDR3nt: TGCAGCGTTGATAGACTAGCGGGGGGCACAGATACGCAGTATTTT
CDR3aa: CSVDRLAGGTDTQYF

d_gene: TRBD1
v_gene: TRBV11-2
abundance: once
j_gene: TRBJ1-2
CDR3nt: TGTGCCAGCAGCTTGACGGGACAGAGACTCTATGGCTACACCTTC
CDR3aa: CASSLTGQRLYGYTF

d_gene: .
v_gene: TRBV4-3
abundance: .
j_gene: TRBJ1-6
CDR3nt: TGCGCCAGCAGCCAAAATGGACAGTATAATTCACCCCTCCACTTT
CDR3aa: CASSQNGQYNSPLHF

d_gene: .
v_gene: TRBV2
abundance: large
j_gene: TRBJ1-2
CDR3nt: TGTGCCAGCACCAAGGACGGCTGGTATGGCTACACCTTC
CDR3aa: CASTKDGWYGYTF

d_gene: .
v_gene: TRBV3-1/TRBV3-2
abundance: .
j_gene: TRBJ1-2
CDR3nt: TGTGCCAGCAGCCTCTCCGGTGGCTACACCTTC
CDR3aa: CASSLSGGYTF

d_gene: .
v_gene: TRBV3-1/TRBV3-2
abundance: once
j_gene: TRBJ1-1
CDR3nt: TGTGCCAGCAGCCAGGGGGGGAACACTGAAGCTTTCTTT
CDR3aa: CASSQGGNTEAFF

d_gene: TRBD2
v_gene: TRBV27
abundance: .
j_gene: TRBJ2-3
CDR3nt: TGTGCCAGCATGTCGTCCAGCGGGGGACTACAGTTTCAAGATACGCAGTATTTT
CDR3aa: CASMSSSGGLQFQDTQYF

d_gene: TRBD1
v_gene: TRBV27
abundance: .
j_gene: TRBJ2-5
CDR3nt: TGTGCCAGCAGTTTTGGAACAGGGGGCATACAGACCCAGTACTTC
CDR3aa: CASSFGTGGIQTQYF

d_gene: .
v_gene: TRBV7-9
abundance: .
j_gene: TRBJ1-3
CDR3nt: TGTGCCAGCAGCTTAGCGCTAGGACTGAGAAACACCATATATTTT
CDR3aa: CASSLALGLRNTIYF

d_gene: TRBD1
v_gene: TRBV4-3
abundance: .
j_gene: TRBJ1-1
CDR3nt: TGCGCCAGCAGCCAAGGGGACAGGGTGGGTACTGAAGCTTTCTTT
CDR3aa: CASSQGDRVGTEAFF

d_gene: TRBD1
v_gene: TRBV4-3
abundance: .
j_gene: TRBJ2-1
CDR3nt: TGCGCCAGCAGCCAGGAGACAGGGGACAATGAGCAGTTCTTC
CDR3aa: CASSQETGDNEQFF

d_gene: TRBD1
v_gene: TRBV6-2/TRBV6-3
abundance: .
j_gene: TRBJ1-1
CDR3nt: TGTGCCAGCAGCTCCTCGACAGGGAAAGTGAACACTGAAGCTTTCTTT
CDR3aa: CASSSSTGKVNTEAFF

d_gene: TRBD1
v_gene: TRBV7-3
abundance: .
j_gene: TRBJ1-2
CDR3nt: TGTGCCAGCAGCTCACAGGGGGCGGAGGGCTACACCTTC
CDR3aa: CASSSQGAEGYTF

d_gene: .
v_gene: TRBV30
abundance: .
j_gene: TRBJ1-2
CDR3nt: TGTGCCTGCAACCGAGACAGCTATGGCTACACCTTC
CDR3aa: CACNRDSYGYTF

d_gene: .
v_gene: TRBV5-1
abundance: .
j_gene: TRBJ2-2
CDR3nt: TGCGCCAGCAGCTTGGATCAGGGGGAGCTGTTTTTT
CDR3aa: CASSLDQGELFF

d_gene: .
v_gene: TRBV6-1
abundance: .
j_gene: TRBJ2-3
CDR3nt: TGTGCCAGCAGTGAAGTGGGGGCGAACACAGATACGCAGTATTTT
CDR3aa: CASSEVGANTDTQYF

d_gene: TRBD1
v_gene: TRBV7-6
abundance: .
j_gene: TRBJ1-4
CDR3nt: TGTGCCAGCAGCTTAGCACGGACAGGGGGACGCGAAAAACTGTTTTTT
CDR3aa: CASSLARTGGREKLFF

d_gene: .
v_gene: TRBV19
abundance: .
j_gene: TRBJ1-1
CDR3nt: TGTGCCAGTAGTAGTAACAGGGCCACTGAAGCTTTCTTT
CDR3aa: CASSSNRATEAFF

d_gene: .
v_gene: TRBV2
abundance: .
j_gene: TRBJ1-1
CDR3nt: TGTGCCAGCAAAGGGCAGGGGATTTCGACTGAAGCTTTCTTT
CDR3aa: CASKGQGISTEAFF

d_gene: .
v_gene: TRBV10-3
abundance: once
j_gene: TRBJ2-3
CDR3nt: TGTGCCATCAAAGAAGCAGGGGCCGCAGATACGCAGTATTTT
CDR3aa: CAIKEAGAADTQYF

d_gene: .
v_gene: TRBV27
abundance: .
j_gene: TRBJ2-1
CDR3nt: TGTGCCAGCAGTTTCCGACTAACCAGCTCCTACAATGAGCAGTTCTTC
CDR3aa: CASSFRLTSSYNEQFF

d_gene: .
v_gene: TRBV19
abundance: once
j_gene: TRBJ1-2
CDR3nt: TGTGCCAGTAGGATGGACGGAGATAACTATGGCTACACCTTC
CDR3aa: CASRMDGDNYGYTF

d_gene: .
v_gene: TRBV2
abundance: .
j_gene: TRBJ1-1
CDR3nt: TGTGCCAGCAGTGCGGAACACCTGAACACTGAAGCTTTCTTT
CDR3aa: CASSAEHLNTEAFF

d_gene: .
v_gene: TRBV4-2
abundance: few
j_gene: TRBJ1-6
CDR3nt: TGTGCCAGCAGCCAAGATGGATCGGGGGCGCGGAATTCACCCCTCCACTTT
CDR3aa: CASSQDGSGARNSPLHF

d_gene: .
v_gene: TRBV6-1
abundance: .
j_gene: TRBJ1-2
CDR3nt: TGTGCCAGCAGTGAGAGGTATGGCTACACCTTC
CDR3aa: CASSERYGYTF

d_gene: .
v_gene: TRBV7-8
abundance: .
j_gene: TRBJ1-2
CDR3nt: TGTGCCAGCAGCTCGACCCAGGGGAAGGATGGCTACACCTTC
CDR3aa: CASSSTQGKDGYTF

d_gene: TRBD1
v_gene: TRBV4-1
abundance: .
j_gene: TRBJ1-6
CDR3nt: TGCGCCAGCAGCTTCTGGGACAGCCTAAATTCACCCCTCCACTTT
CDR3aa: CASSFWDSLNSPLHF

d_gene: TRBD1
v_gene: TRBV9
abundance: once
j_gene: TRBJ2-5
CDR3nt: TGTGCCAGCAGCGTAAGGGACAGGGGACTATACCCACAAGAGACCCAGTACTTC
CDR3aa: CASSVRDRGLYPQETQYF

d_gene: .
v_gene: TRBV5-6
abundance: .
j_gene: TRBJ1-2
CDR3nt: TGTGCCAGCAGCTCCAACCGGGCAGATTATGGCTACACCTTC
CDR3aa: CASSSNRADYGYTF

d_gene: TRBD1
v_gene: TRBV5-1
abundance: .
j_gene: TRBJ1-2
CDR3nt: TGCGCCAGCAGCGGGGGGACAGGCAACTATGGCTACACCTTC
CDR3aa: CASSGGTGNYGYTF

d_gene: TRBD1
v_gene: TRBV19
abundance: .
j_gene: TRBJ1-1
CDR3nt: TGTGCCAGTAGTATAGCCGGGACAGGGAGCACTGAAGCTTTCTTT
CDR3aa: CASSIAGTGSTEAFF

d_gene: TRBD2
v_gene: TRBV5-6
abundance: .
j_gene: TRBJ2-3
CDR3nt: TGTGCCAGCAGCTTGACTAGCGGCGGCACAGATACGCAGTATTTT
CDR3aa: CASSLTSGGTDTQYF